These 3 T cell receptor beta chains came from one sample sequenced in a study of a mutant IDH1 vaccine in newly diagnosed glioma. This table comes from immunoSEQ multiplex PCR, and its TCRdb copy is limited to in-frame clones, with some not included. The data show around 88,000 clones, 80% seen once. The time point is: baseline, week 1 (first vaccination visit). The treatment here: pre-vaccination baseline after standard-of-care therapy. Sequenced here: PBMCs, sampled from a glioma patient treated with radiotherapy, temozolomide or both. These receptors all stem from a middle-aged man with glioma.

The genes are TRBV9 and TRBJ2-5; 8 bases are shared with TRBD2. The DNA matches TRBJ2-7 better at its end, which makes the J call doubtful. This CDR3 spans 14 amino acids. Germline V gene sequence: CDR1 SGDLS, CDR2 YYNGEE. The DNA of the CDR3 is TGTGCCAGCACCCCGGGGCTAGCGGGTTACGAGCAGTACTTC. Its translation is CASTPGLAGYEQYF.

This chain uses TRBV7-8 with TRBJ2-5, with 9 bases aligning to TRBD2. The trim removed 5 bases at V and 4 bases at J, leaving 11 bases unmatched. This CDR3 is built from 16 residues. CDR1 is SGHVS, CDR2 FQNEAQ, per germline. Here the CDR3 DNA reads TGTGCCAGCAGCCCCCGAGGGCGGGGGGGCGGAGAGACCCAGTACTTC. Its translation: CASSPRGRGGGETQYF.

V gene TRBV4-3 combines with J gene TRBJ1-4; no reliable D call. This CDR3 spans 16 amino acids. The V end lost 0 bases, the J end lost 0 bases, and 8 bases lay between the germline ends. Germline V gives CDR1 LGHNA, CDR2 YSLEER. The CDR3 DNA sequence: TGCGCCAGCAGCCAAGACCGGTTTTCAACTAATGAAAAACTGTTTTTT. Its translation is CASSQDRFSTNEKLFF.